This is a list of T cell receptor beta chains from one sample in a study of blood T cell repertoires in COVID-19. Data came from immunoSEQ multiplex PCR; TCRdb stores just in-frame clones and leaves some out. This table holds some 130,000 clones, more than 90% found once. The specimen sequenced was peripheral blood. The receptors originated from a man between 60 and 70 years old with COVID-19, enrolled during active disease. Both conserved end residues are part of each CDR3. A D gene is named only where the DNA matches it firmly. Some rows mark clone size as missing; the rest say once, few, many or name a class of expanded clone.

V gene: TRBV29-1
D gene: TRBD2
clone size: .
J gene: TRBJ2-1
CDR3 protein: CSVPRTSENEQFF
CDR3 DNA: TGCAGCGTGCCAAGGACTAGCGAAAATGAGCAGTTCTTC

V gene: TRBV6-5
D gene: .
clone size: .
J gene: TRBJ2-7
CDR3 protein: CASSYSPQGHYEQYF
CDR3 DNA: TGTGCCAGCAGTTACTCCCCACAGGGCCACTACGAGCAGTACTTC

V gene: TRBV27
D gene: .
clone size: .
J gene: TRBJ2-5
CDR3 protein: CASSLNSGTQYF
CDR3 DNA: TGTGCCAGCAGTTTGAACTCGGGGACCCAGTACTTC

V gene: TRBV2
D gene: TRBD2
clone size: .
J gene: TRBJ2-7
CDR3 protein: CASTPGLAGGPDEQYF
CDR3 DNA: TGTGCCAGCACCCCCGGACTAGCGGGAGGGCCGGACGAGCAGTACTTC

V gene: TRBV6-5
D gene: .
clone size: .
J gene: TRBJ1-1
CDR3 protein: CASRGGVNTEAFF
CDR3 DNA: TGTGCCAGCAGGGGGGGGGTGAACACTGAAGCTTTCTTT

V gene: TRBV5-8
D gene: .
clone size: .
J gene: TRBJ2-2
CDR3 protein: CASSLGTRNTGELFF
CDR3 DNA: TGTGCCAGCAGCTTGGGTACACGGAACACCGGGGAGCTGTTTTTT

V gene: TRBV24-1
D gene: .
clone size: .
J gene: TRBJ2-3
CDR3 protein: CATSDFGQSTDTQYF
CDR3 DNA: TGTGCCACCAGTGATTTTGGACAATCCACAGATACGCAGTATTTT

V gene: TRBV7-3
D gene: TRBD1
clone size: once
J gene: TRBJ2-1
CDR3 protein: CASRQGQGALDEQFF
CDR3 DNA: TGTGCCAGCAGACAAGGACAGGGGGCTTTGGATGAGCAGTTCTTC

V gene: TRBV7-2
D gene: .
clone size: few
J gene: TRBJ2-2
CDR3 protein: CASSLTQGGAGELFF
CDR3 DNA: TGTGCCAGCAGCTTAACCCAGGGGGGTGCCGGGGAGCTGTTTTTT

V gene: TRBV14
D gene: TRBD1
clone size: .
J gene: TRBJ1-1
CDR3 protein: CASSLYRGASNTEAFF
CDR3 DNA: TGTGCCAGCAGCCTGTACAGGGGAGCGTCGAACACTGAAGCTTTCTTT

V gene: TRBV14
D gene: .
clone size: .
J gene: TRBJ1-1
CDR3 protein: CASSQGAYTEAFF
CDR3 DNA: TGTGCCAGCAGCCAAGGAGCGTACACTGAAGCTTTCTTT

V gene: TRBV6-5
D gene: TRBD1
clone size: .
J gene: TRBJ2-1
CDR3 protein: CASSLRDRGDEQFF
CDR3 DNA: TGTGCCAGCAGTCTCCGGGACAGGGGGGATGAGCAGTTCTTC

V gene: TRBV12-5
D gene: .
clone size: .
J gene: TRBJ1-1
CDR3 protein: CASGSIVSGGTEAFF
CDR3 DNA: TGTGCTAGTGGGTCGATTGTCTCCGGAGGGACTGAAGCTTTCTTT

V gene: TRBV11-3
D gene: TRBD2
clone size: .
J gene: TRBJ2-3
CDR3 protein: CASSLGTSGYSTDTQYF
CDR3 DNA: TGTGCCAGCAGCTTAGGAACTAGCGGCTATAGCACAGATACGCAGTATTTT

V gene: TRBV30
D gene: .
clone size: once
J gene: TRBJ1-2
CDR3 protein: CAWSRTGNYGYTF
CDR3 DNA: TGTGCCTGGAGTCGAACAGGGAACTATGGCTACACCTTC

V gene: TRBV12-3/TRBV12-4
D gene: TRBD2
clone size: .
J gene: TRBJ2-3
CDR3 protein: CASTPRGDTQYF
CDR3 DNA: TGTGCCAGCACCCCTCGGGGGGACACGCAGTATTTT

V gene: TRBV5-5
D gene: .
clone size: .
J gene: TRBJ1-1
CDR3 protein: CASSLVGGNTEAFF
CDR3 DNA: TGTGCCAGCAGCTTGGTCGGGGGGAACACTGAAGCTTTCTTT

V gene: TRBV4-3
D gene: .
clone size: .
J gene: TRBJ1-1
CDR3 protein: CASSQDSGGQTNTEAFF
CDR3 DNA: TGCGCCAGCAGCCAAGATTCGGGCGGACAGACGAACACTGAAGCTTTCTTT

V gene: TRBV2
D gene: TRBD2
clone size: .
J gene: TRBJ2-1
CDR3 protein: CASTRAPSGPYNEQFF
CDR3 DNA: TGTGCCAGCACCCGGGCCCCTAGCGGCCCCTACAATGAGCAGTTCTTC

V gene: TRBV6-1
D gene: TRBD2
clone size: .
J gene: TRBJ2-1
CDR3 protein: CASSELAGEQFF
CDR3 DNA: TGTGCCAGCAGTGAACTAGCGGGTGAGCAGTTCTTC

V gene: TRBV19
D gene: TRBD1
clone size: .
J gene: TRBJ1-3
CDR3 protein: CASQGGGGTILSGNTIYF
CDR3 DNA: TGTGCCAGCCAGGGGGGCGGAGGTACGATACTCTCTGGAAACACCATATATTTT

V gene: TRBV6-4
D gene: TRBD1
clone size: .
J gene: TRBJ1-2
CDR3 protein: CASRPGTGVGGYTF
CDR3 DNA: TGTGCCAGCAGACCCGGGACAGGGGTTGGAGGCTACACCTTC

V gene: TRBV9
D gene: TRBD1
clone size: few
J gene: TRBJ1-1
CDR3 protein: CASSALQGDTEAFF
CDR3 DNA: TGTGCCAGCAGCGCCCTACAGGGGGACACTGAAGCTTTCTTT

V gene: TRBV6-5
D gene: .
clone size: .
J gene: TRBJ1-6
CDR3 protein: CASSDEINQGSPLHF
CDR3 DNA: TGTGCCAGCAGCGACGAGATCAATCAGGGCTCACCCCTCCACTTT

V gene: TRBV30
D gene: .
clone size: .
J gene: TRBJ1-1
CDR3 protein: CAWSPRNTEAFF
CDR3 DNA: TGTGCCTGGAGTCCCAGGAACACTGAAGCTTTCTTT

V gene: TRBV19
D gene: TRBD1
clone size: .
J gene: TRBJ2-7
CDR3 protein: CATSKGAPLHEQYF
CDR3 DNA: TGTGCCACCTCTAAGGGGGCTCCACTACACGAGCAGTACTTC

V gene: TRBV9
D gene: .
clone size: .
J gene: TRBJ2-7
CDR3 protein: CASSAWPRDSSYEQYF
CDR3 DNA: TGTGCCAGCAGCGCTTGGCCCAGGGATAGCTCCTACGAGCAGTACTTC

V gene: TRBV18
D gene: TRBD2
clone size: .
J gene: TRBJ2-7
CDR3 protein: CASSSGGGKYEQYF
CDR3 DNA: TGTGCCAGCTCATCCGGGGGAGGGAAGTACGAGCAGTACTTC

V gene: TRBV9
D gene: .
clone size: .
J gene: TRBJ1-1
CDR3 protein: CASSVGGGVAEAFF
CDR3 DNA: TGTGCCAGCAGCGTAGGAGGGGGAGTCGCTGAAGCTTTCTTT

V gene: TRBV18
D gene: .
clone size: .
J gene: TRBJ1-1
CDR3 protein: CASSPTGSFNTEAFF
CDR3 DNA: TGTGCCAGCTCACCAACAGGGAGCTTTAACACTGAAGCTTTCTTT

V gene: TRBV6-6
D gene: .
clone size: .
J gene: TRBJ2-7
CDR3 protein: CASSYGRDYEQYF
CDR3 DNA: TGTGCCAGCAGTTATGGACGGGACTACGAGCAGTACTTC

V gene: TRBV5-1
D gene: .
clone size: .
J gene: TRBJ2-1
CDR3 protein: CASSYPDRSYNEQFF
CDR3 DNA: TGCGCCAGCAGCTACCCCGACAGGTCTTACAATGAGCAGTTCTTC

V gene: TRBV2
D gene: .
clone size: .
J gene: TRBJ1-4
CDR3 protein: CASRATGQGEEKLFF
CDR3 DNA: TGTGCCAGCAGGGCGACGGGCCAGGGTGAGGAAAAACTGTTTTTT

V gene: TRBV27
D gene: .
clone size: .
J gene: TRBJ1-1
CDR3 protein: CASSPLISPEAFF
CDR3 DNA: TGTGCCAGCAGTCCCCTAATATCCCCTGAAGCTTTCTTT

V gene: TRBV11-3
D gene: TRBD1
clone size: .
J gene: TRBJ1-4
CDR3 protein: CASSMGQGTEKLFF
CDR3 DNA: TGTGCCAGCAGCATGGGACAGGGGACCGAAAAACTGTTTTTT

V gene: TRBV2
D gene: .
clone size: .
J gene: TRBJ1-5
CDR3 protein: CASSGQGHQPQHF
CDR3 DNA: TGTGCCAGCAGTGGGCAGGGTCATCAGCCCCAGCATTTT

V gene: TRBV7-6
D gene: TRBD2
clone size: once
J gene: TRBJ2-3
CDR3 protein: CASSPTSGSTDTQYF
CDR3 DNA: TGTGCCAGCAGCCCCACTAGCGGGAGCACAGATACGCAGTATTTT

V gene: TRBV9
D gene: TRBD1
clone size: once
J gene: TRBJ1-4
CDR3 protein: CASSGPSGTGDEKLFF
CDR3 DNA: TGTGCCAGCAGCGGGCCATCCGGGACAGGGGATGAAAAACTGTTTTTT

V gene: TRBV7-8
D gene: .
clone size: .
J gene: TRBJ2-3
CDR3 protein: CASSLVSGASTDTQYF
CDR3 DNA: TGTGCCAGCAGCTTAGTTAGCGGTGCTAGCACAGATACGCAGTATTTT

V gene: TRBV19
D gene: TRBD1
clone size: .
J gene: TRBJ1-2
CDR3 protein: CASSHRDRGHGYTF
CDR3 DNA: TGTGCCAGTAGTCACCGGGACAGGGGGCATGGCTACACCTTC

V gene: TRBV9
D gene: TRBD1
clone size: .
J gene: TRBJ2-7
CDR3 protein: CASSPTGDGSSYEQYF
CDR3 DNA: TGTGCCAGCAGCCCGACAGGGGACGGGTCCTCCTACGAGCAGTACTTC